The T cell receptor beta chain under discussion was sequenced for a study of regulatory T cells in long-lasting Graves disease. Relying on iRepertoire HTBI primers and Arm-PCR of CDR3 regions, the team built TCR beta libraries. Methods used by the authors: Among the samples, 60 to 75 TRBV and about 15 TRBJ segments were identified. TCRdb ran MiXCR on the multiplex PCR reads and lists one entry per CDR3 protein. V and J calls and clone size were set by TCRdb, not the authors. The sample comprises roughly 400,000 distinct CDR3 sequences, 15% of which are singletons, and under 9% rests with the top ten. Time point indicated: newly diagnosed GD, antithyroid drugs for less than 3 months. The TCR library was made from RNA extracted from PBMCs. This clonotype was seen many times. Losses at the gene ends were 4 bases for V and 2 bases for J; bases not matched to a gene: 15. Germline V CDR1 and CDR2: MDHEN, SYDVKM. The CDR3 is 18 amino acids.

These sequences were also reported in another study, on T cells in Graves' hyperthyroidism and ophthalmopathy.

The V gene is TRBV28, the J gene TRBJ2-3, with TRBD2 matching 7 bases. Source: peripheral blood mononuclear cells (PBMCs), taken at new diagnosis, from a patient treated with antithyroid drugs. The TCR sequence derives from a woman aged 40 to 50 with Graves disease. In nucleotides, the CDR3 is TGTGCCAGCAGTTCCGGACTAGTAATGCTAACAAACACAGATACGCAGTATTTT. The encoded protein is CASSSGLVMLTNTDTQYF. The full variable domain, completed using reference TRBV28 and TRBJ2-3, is DVKVTQSSRYLVKRTGEKVFLECVQDMDHENMFWYRQDPGLGLRLIYFSYDVKMKEKGDIPEGYSVSREKKERFSLILESASTNQTSMYLCASSSGLVMLTNTDTQYFGPGTRLTVL.